This entry lists 26 T cell receptor beta chains sequenced from one sample in a study of T cell repertoires in cytomegalovirus infection. No antigen is known for these receptors. TCRdb independently ran MiXCR on the reads; one entry per CDR3 protein. The data show around 99,000 distinct CDR3 sequences, about 30% seen once. This sample comprised CD8+ T cells from cultured PBMCs, obtained from culture after CMV antigen stimulation. These receptors were collected from a human donor in good health (CMV status not recorded). Some clones in this sample may be carry-over from other donors' samples.

This chain links TRBV7-9 with TRBJ2-5; a possible D gene is TRBD1 (5 bases). The V and J ends lost 4 bases and 0 bases respectively, with 9 bases between them. This CDR3 is built from 14 residues. From germline, CDR1 is SEHNR and CDR2 FQNEAQ (reference sequence). CDR3 nucleotide sequence: TGTGCCAGCAGCTCACAGGAGAACCAAGAGACCCAGTACTTC. This sequence encodes CASSSQENQETQYF.

This chain joins TRBV10-3 and TRBJ1-3, with D hard to call. Germline values: CDR1 ENHRY, CDR2 SYGVKD. The CDR3 runs 13 residues. Trimming removed 9 bases from V and 0 bases from J, with 9 bases in between. DNA of the CDR3: TGTGCCATGTCAAATAGCTCTGGAAACACCATATATTTT. It specifies CAMSNSSGNTIYF.

This clonotype was found a few times. V is TRBV2 and J is TRBJ2-7; TRBD2 matches 8 bases. The CDR3 runs to 14 residues. V was clipped by 6 bases and J by 3 bases; unmatched bases: 7. Germline V gene data show CDR1 as SNHLY and CDR2 as FYNNEI. This CDR3 reads CASRGAGVIYEQYF. The CDR3 nucleotides are TGTGCCAGCAGGGGAGCGGGGGTGATCTACGAGCAGTACTTC.

The sample holds a few counts of this clonotype. J is TRBJ2-1 and V is TRBV11-2, with D unclear. CDR1 SGHAT and CDR2 FQNNGV come from the germline V gene. The CDR3 is made up of 14 amino acids. The V end lost 4 bases, the J end lost 4 bases, and 11 bases lay between the germline ends. Here the CDR3 reads CASSSPVGYNEQFF. The CDR3, as DNA: TGTGCCAGCAGCTCGCCGGTGGGTTACAATGAGCAGTTCTTC.

This rearrangement joins TRBV3-1 to TRBJ2-6; D uncertain. The CDR3 spans 13 residues. CDR1 is LGHDT, CDR2 YNNKEL, per germline (reference sequence). Trimming took off 7 bases at V and 4 bases at J, with 8 bases between the two ends. CDR3 sequence (DNA): TGTGCCAGCACCCAGTCCGGGGCCAACGTCCTGACTTTC. This encodes CASTQSGANVLTF.

This clonotype appeared a single time. The rearrangement joins TRBV7-8 to TRBJ1-1; perhaps TRBD1 as D (5 bases). The CDR3 is made up of 15 amino acids. Germline V gene sequence: CDR1 SGHVS, CDR2 FQNEAQ. V was cut by 5 bases and J by 1 base, with 14 bases left in between. CDR3 sequence (DNA): TGTGCCAGCAGCCCCCGGGGGGGGTCGAACACTGAAGCTTTCTTT. Its protein is CASSPRGGSNTEAFF.

V is TRBV4-1 and J is TRBJ1-5; D gene unclear. There are 13 residues in the CDR3. V was clipped by 1 base and J by 3 bases, with 4 bases between them. CDR1 and CDR2 (germline): MGHRA, YSYEKL. This chain's CDR3 is CASSQGYNQPQHF. The CDR3 nucleotides read TGCGCCAGCAGCCAAGGTTACAATCAGCCCCAGCATTTT.

The table lists this clonotype with many counts. The V gene is TRBV12-3 or TRBV12-4, the J gene TRBJ1-1; D is possibly TRBD1 (5 bases). With 6 bases removed from V and 6 bases from J, the gap between germline ends came to 8 bases. The CDR3 extends over 11 amino acids. CDR3 in amino acids: CASSQGAEAFF. CDR3 coding DNA: TGTGCCAGCAGCCAAGGGGCTGAAGCTTTCTTT.

This clonotype was seen at least ten times. The V gene is TRBV7-2, the J gene TRBJ1-1, with 7 bases that match TRBD1. Germline CDR1 is SGHTA and CDR2 is FQGNSA. CDR3 length: 12 residues. Trimming took 6 bases from V and 4 from J; bases not matched to a gene: 2. CDR3 sequence reads: CASSSGGTEAFF. CDR3 DNA sequence: TGTGCCAGCAGTTCAGGGGGCACTGAAGCTTTCTTT.

This rearrangement joins TRBV19 to TRBJ2-1; 8 nucleotides match TRBD1. Trimming removed 3 bases from V and 5 bases from J; junction bases left unmatched: 6. From germline, CDR1 is LNHDA and CDR2 SQIVND (reference sequence). The CDR3 extends over 15 amino acids. The CDR3 loop is CASSMPQGEDNEQFF. The DNA for the CDR3 is TGTGCCAGTAGTATGCCACAGGGGGAAGACAATGAGCAGTTCTTC.

The V and J genes are TRBV9 and TRBJ2-7; D perhaps matches TRBD1 (5 bases). Germline CDR1 SGDLS, CDR2 YYNGEE. Trimming pared 6 bases from V and 3 bases from J, leaving 22 bases between. The CDR3 contains 16 residues. CDR3 DNA sequence: TGTGCCAGCAACGCGTTTGAGGAAGGGGATTACTACGAGCAGTACTTC. Amino acid sequence: CASNAFEEGDYYEQYF.

This clonotype was seen at least ten times. The genes are TRBV7-6 and TRBJ1-6, with D maybe TRBD1 (5 bases). The CDR3 consists of 17 residues. The germline gives CDR1 SGHVS, CDR2 FNYEAQ. V lost 5 bases and J lost 0, with 14 bases in between. The CDR3 sequence is CASSPEPGSSYNSPLHF. As DNA, the CDR3 is TGTGCCAGCAGCCCAGAGCCAGGGAGCTCCTATAATTCACCCCTCCACTTT.

This chain links TRBV7-6 with TRBJ1-3, with TRBD1 matching over 7 bases. The CDR3 loop spans 15 amino acids. Losses at the gene ends were 2 bases for V and 4 bases for J; bases not matched to a gene: 5. Germline CDR1 SGHVS, CDR2 FNYEAQ. This CDR3 is CASSLNRGDGNTIYF. The DNA of the CDR3 is TGTGCCAGCAGCTTAAACAGGGGTGACGGAAACACCATATATTTT.

This clonotype has only a few counts. The rearrangement uses TRBV4-1 and TRBJ2-2, with D hard to call. This CDR3 is built from 11 residues. The germline gives CDR1 MGHRA, CDR2 YSYEKL. V dropped 6 bases and J dropped 8 bases, with 7 bases sitting between them. The chain's CDR3 is CASRLSGELFF. In DNA, the CDR3 is TGCGCCAGCAGGTTGTCGGGGGAGCTGTTTTTT.

The rearrangement uses TRBV27 and TRBJ2-7; tentative D call: TRBD1 (6 bases). The CDR3 contains 15 residues. V gave up 2 bases and J gave up 3 bases, with 14 bases separating them. Germline V CDR1 and CDR2: MNHEY, SMNVEV (reference sequence). The CDR3 region has the DNA TGTGCCAGCAGTTTAGGGGGACACGGGTACTACGAGCAGTACTTC. Protein product: CASSLGGHGYYEQYF.

This clonotype was found many times. The chain carries TRBV12-3 or TRBV12-4 and TRBJ2-4; 7 bases are a match to TRBD1. The ends lost 5 bases at V and 9 bases at J; junction bases unmatched: 13. The CDR3 is 15 residues long. The CDR3 reads CASSRVDRVGSIQYF. The CDR3 DNA reads as TGTGCCAGCAGTCGCGTCGACAGGGTTGGTAGCATTCAGTACTTC.

This clonotype was recorded a few times. The chain joins TRBV11-2 to TRBJ2-1, with D possibly matching TRBD2 (7 bases). This CDR3 has 19 amino acids. V lost 5 bases and J 7 bases, leaving 30 bases between the germline ends. Germline V gene lookup returns CDR1 SGHAT and CDR2 FQNNGV. CDR3 sequence (DNA): TGTGCCAGCAGCGTTCGCCTCGTGGCGGGGGCAAAGGTGCGGAATGAGCAGTTCTTC. The encoded protein is CASSVRLVAGAKVRNEQFF.

This clonotype was detected only a few times. The rearrangement uses TRBV5-6 and TRBJ2-1, with 10 bases matching TRBD1. Per the germline V gene, CDR1 is SGHDT and CDR2 is YYEEEE. Unmatched junction bases numbered 21, after V lost 4 bases and J lost 8 bases. The CDR3 has 19 amino acids. CDR3 in amino acids: CASSPAFMTTGGEWDEQFF. In DNA form, the CDR3 reads TGTGCCAGCAGCCCTGCGTTTATGACGACAGGGGGCGAATGGGATGAGCAGTTCTTC.

This clonotype has more than one count but fewer than ten. The rearrangement links TRBV12-3 or TRBV12-4 to TRBJ1-1, with a possible D match to TRBD1 (5 bases). V was pared by 8 bases and J by 7 bases, with 11 bases between. CDR3 length: 11 amino acids. CDR3 protein: CASYQGLEAFF. DNA of the CDR3: TGTGCCAGCTATCAGGGTCTTGAAGCTTTCTTT.

This clonotype was seen more than once but under ten times. This sequence joins TRBV3-1 and TRBJ2-7, with D perhaps matching TRBD2 (5 bases). Germline assignment: CDR1 LGHDT and CDR2 YNNKEL (reference sequence). This CDR3 is 16 amino acids long. The germline V and J ends were trimmed by 0 bases and 2 bases, with 14 bases remaining between them. CDR3 sequence reads: CASSQDRELKAYEQYF. The CDR3 region has the DNA TGTGCCAGCAGCCAAGATCGGGAACTTAAAGCCTACGAGCAGTACTTC.

This clonotype appeared a few times. The CDR3 sequence: CASQGGYYEQYF. The CDR3 coding sequence is TGTGCCAGTCAGGGGGGCTACTACGAGCAGTACTTC. V gene TRBV2 combines with J gene TRBJ2-7; D might be TRBD1 (7 bases). CDR1 SNHLY and CDR2 FYNNEI come from the germline V gene. V dropped 9 bases and J dropped 3 bases, with 12 bases sitting between them. The CDR3 totals 12 residues.

This clonotype was seen many times. The V call is TRBV10-3, the J call TRBJ2-7; 8 bases are a match to TRBD1. This CDR3 is built from 13 residues. Trimming removed 4 bases from V and 7 bases from J; junction bases left unmatched: 6. CDR1 ENHRY and CDR2 SYGVKD come from the germline V gene. The CDR3 reads CAISVTGEREQYF. As DNA, the CDR3 is TGTGCCATCAGTGTGACAGGGGAGAGGGAGCAGTACTTC.

This chain joins TRBV6-6 and TRBJ2-1; the match to TRBD1 covers 9 bases. Germline trimming cut 2 bases from V and 8 bases from J; bases unmatched to any gene: 13. Germline CDR1 MNHNY, CDR2 SVGAGI (reference sequence). This CDR3 contains 17 residues. CDR3 nucleotide sequence: TGTGCCAGCAGTTACCCGACACGGGACAGGGTAGAGGATGAGCAGTTCTTC. The encoded protein is CASSYPTRDRVEDEQFF.

The V gene is TRBV6-5, the J gene TRBJ1-1, with D possibly matching TRBD1 (5 bases). The V gene lost 5 bases and the J gene lost 3 bases, with 16 bases spanning the gap. Looked up from germline, CDR1 is MNHEY and CDR2 is SVGAGI. The CDR3 loop spans 15 amino acids. The CDR3 here is CASSDPGFGDTEAFF. The CDR3 DNA is TGTGCCAGCAGTGACCCAGGGTTTGGCGACACTGAAGCTTTCTTT.

This rearrangement joins TRBV7-9 to TRBJ1-4; 8 bases align to TRBD1. The J segment lost 5 bases and the V segment lost 5 bases, leaving 4 bases of the junction unmatched. CDR1 is SEHNR, CDR2 FQNEAQ, per germline (reference sequence). The CDR3 length is 14 residues. For the CDR3, the DNA is TGTGCCAGCAGCGGACAGGGTTTCAATGAAAAACTGTTTTTT. This translates into CASSGQGFNEKLFF.

This clonotype occurred a few times. J is TRBJ2-3 and V is TRBV28; perhaps TRBD2 as D (6 bases). Trimming removed 8 bases at V and 5 bases at J, with 14 bases between. Germline V gene lookup returns CDR1 MDHEN and CDR2 SYDVKM. CDR3 size: 13 residues. Written as DNA, the CDR3 is TGTGCCAGCCATTACAGTAGCGGAGATACGCAGTATTTT. Its protein product is CASHYSSGDTQYF.